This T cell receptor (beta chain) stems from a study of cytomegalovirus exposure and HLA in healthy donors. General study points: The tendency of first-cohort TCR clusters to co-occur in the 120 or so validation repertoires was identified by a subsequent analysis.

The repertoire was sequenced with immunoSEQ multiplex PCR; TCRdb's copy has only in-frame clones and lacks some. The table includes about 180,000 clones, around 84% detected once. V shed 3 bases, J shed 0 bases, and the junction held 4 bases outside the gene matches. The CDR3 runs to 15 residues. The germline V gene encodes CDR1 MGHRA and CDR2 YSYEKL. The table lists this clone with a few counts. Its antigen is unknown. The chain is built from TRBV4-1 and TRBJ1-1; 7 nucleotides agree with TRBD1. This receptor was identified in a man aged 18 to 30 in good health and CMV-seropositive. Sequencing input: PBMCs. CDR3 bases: TGCGCCAGCAGCCACCTCAGGGGGATGAACACTGAAGCTTTCTTT. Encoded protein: CASSHLRGMNTEAFF.